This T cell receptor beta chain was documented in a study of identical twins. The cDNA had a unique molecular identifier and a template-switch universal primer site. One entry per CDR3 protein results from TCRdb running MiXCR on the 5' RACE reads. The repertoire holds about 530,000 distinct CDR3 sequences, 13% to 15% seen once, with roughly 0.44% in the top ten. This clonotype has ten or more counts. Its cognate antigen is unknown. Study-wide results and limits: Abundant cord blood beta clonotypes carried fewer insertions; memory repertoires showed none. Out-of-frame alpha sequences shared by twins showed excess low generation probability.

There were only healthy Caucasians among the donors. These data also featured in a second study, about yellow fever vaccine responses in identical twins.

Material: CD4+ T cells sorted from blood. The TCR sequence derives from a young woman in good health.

The CDR3 DNA sequence: TGCGCCAGCAGCCAAGGTCAGGGGGGGAATGAGCAGTTCTTC. This gives the protein CASSQGQGGNEQFF. The V call is TRBV4-1, the J call TRBJ2-1; D assignment may be TRBD1 or TRBD2 (7 bases each). The V end lost 1 base, the J end lost 7 bases, and 11 bases lay between the germline ends. Germline CDR1 reads MGHRA; CDR2 reads YSYEKL. This CDR3 is built from 14 residues.